This T cell receptor beta chain comes out of a study of blood T cell repertoires in COVID-19. Whole-study context: Collection of acute and convalescent COVID-19 samples took place in the United States, Italy and Spain. The analysed material was cDNA or gDNA that came from T cells, B-cell-depleted T cells, or PBMCs.

The germline V and J ends were trimmed by 1 base and 3 bases, with 20 bases remaining between them. The CDR3 length is 17 residues. Germline CDR1 SGHNT, CDR2 YYREEE (reference sequence). In the original workflow: Nucleated cell number was recorded as an estimate derived from reference gene primer amplification. Sequencing used immunoSEQ multiplex PCR; TCRdb keeps in-frame clones, though not all of them. For V, J and clone size, that table is used; D and trimming come from the DNA. The table has about 300,000 clones, 86% seen once. The sequencing sample was made of peripheral blood. The receptor was derived from a woman between 50 and 59 years old with acute or convalescent COVID-19. The V call is TRBV5-4, the J call TRBJ2-7; possibly TRBD1 for D (5 bases). CDR3 coding DNA: TGTGCCAGCAGCTTGATTCTGGCTAGGGGATTCGACTACGAGCAGTACTTC. It yields the protein CASSLILARGFDYEQYF.